This T cell receptor beta chain was retrieved from a study of control samples from healthy donors and cancer patients. The V and J ends lost 2 bases and 4 bases respectively, with 12 bases between them. The CDR3 loop spans 14 amino acids. The germline gives CDR1 SGHTA, CDR2 FQGNSA. Only in-frame clones appear in the TCRdb table, and some are missing; sequencing was by immunoSEQ multiplex PCR. Of 150,000 or so clones in the sample, just over 90% were seen once. This TCR was recovered from a woman aged 55-70 years in good health. The gene calls are TRBV7-2 and TRBJ2-7; D is ambiguous. Sequenced material: blood. CDR3 sequence reads: CASSLSPGFYEQYF. The CDR3 bases are TGTGCCAGCAGCTTATCTCCAGGTTTTTACGAGCAGTACTTC.